This is a list of T cell receptor beta chains from one sample in a study of T cell responses to AZD1222 COVID-19 vaccine. Libraries were prepared by immunoSEQ multiplex PCR; TCRdb keeps only in-frame clonotypes and omits some of them. There are fewer than 110,000 clones in the sample; about nine tenths occur only once, and 3.5% to 4.5% lies in the top ten. The specimen was peripheral blood, collected on day 0 of AZD1222 vaccination. The receptors were gathered from an adult in good health. Both conserved end residues are part of each CDR3. D genes are given only for firm matches. Size values are once, few and many counts, or a class for expanded clones, and some rows have none.

>TRBJ2-1|TRBD2|TRBV7-2|NA
CASSLAGTRGYNEQFF
TGTGCCAGCAGCTTAGCCGGGACTAGAGGGTACAATGAGCAGTTCTTC
>TRBJ2-2|TRBD1|TRBV4-3|NA
CASSQGYRGNTGELFF
TGCGCCAGCAGCCAAGGCTACAGGGGGAACACCGGGGAGCTGTTTTTT
>TRBJ1-1|NA|TRBV19|NA
CASSLGAHHNTEAFF
TGTGCCAGTAGTTTGGGGGCCCACCACAACACTGAAGCTTTCTTT
>TRBJ1-2|NA|TRBV2|NA
CASSEASSRNYGYTF
TGTGCCAGCAGTGAAGCGAGCAGCCGGAACTATGGCTACACCTTC
>TRBJ2-7|NA|TRBV27|NA
CASSSRSYEQYF
TGTGCCAGCAGTTCCCGCTCCTACGAGCAGTACTTC
>TRBJ1-5|NA|TRBV7-2|NA
CASSLGENQPQHF
TGTGCCAGCAGCTTGGGTGAAAATCAGCCCCAGCATTTT
>TRBJ1-1|NA|TRBV7-3|few
CASRSRDEGAEAFF
TGTGCCAGCAGGTCTCGGGACGAGGGCGCTGAAGCTTTCTTT
>TRBJ1-5|NA|TRBV2|NA
CASSFAGAGVADQPQHF
TGTGCCAGCAGCTTCGCAGGGGCAGGGGTCGCCGATCAGCCCCAGCATTTT
>TRBJ1-4|TRBD1|TRBV4-3|once
CASSPHPTGFNEKLFF
TGCGCCAGCAGCCCCCACCCGACAGGGTTTAATGAAAAACTGTTTTTT
>TRBJ1-2|NA|TRBV4-2|NA
CASSQELYGDNYGYTF
TGTGCCAGCAGCCAAGAGTTATATGGGGATAACTATGGCTACACCTTC
>TRBJ2-5|NA|TRBV28|NA
CASSFWAGLGELETQYF
TGTGCCAGCAGTTTCTGGGCAGGCCTAGGGGAGTTGGAGACCCAGTACTTC
>TRBJ1-2|NA|TRBV7-8|NA
CASSLNSGIRSNYGYTF
TGTGCCAGCAGCTTAAATTCCGGGATTAGAAGTAACTATGGCTACACCTTC
>TRBJ2-7|NA|TRBV18|NA
CASSPNDDYEQYF
TGTGCCAGCTCACCCAATGATGATTACGAGCAGTACTTC
>TRBJ2-3|NA|TRBV5-1|NA
CASSITDTQYF
TGCGCCAGCAGCATCACAGATACGCAGTATTTT
>TRBJ1-5|NA|TRBV11-3|NA
CASSLEGANQPQHF
TGTGCCAGCAGCTTAGAAGGGGCCAATCAGCCCCAGCATTTT
>TRBJ1-1|TRBD1|TRBV7-2|NA
CASSFPTGATEAFF
TGTGCCAGCAGCTTTCCCACAGGGGCCACTGAAGCTTTCTTT
>TRBJ2-7|NA|TRBV2|NA
CASSAGELEQYF
TGTGCCAGCAGTGCTGGCGAACTGGAGCAGTACTTC
>TRBJ2-5|NA|TRBV11-3|NA
CASSEGETQYF
TGTGCCAGCAGCGAGGGTGAGACCCAGTACTTC
>TRBJ2-5|TRBD2|TRBV6-1|NA
CASRRGGVRETQYF
TGTGCCAGCAGGCGGGGGGGCGTGAGAGAGACCCAGTACTTC
>TRBJ2-2|NA|TRBV15|NA
CATNKELGRRTGELFF
TGTGCCACCAACAAGGAACTAGGTCGTCGGACCGGGGAGCTGTTTTTT
>TRBJ2-1|NA|TRBV5-1|once
CASSLSLSSYNEQFF
TGCGCCAGCAGCTTGTCCCTGAGCTCCTACAATGAGCAGTTCTTC
>TRBJ1-2|TRBD1|TRBV7-3|few
CASTTQPGQGIGYTF
TGTGCCAGCACCACCCAGCCGGGACAGGGGATCGGCTACACCTTC
>TRBJ1-6|NA|TRBV19|NA
CASSMGHRINSPLHF
TGTGCCAGTAGTATGGGGCACAGAATAAATTCACCCCTCCACTTT
>TRBJ1-1|TRBD1|TRBV18|NA
CASSPTQGGSEAFF
TGTGCCAGCTCACCAACCCAGGGGGGTTCTGAAGCTTTCTTT
>TRBJ2-5|TRBD2|TRBV6-2/TRBV6-3|NA
CASSYISGSASETQYF
TGTGCCAGCAGTTACATCAGCGGGAGTGCGTCAGAGACCCAGTACTTC
>TRBJ2-3|TRBD2|TRBV7-2|NA
CASSFRLAGDTDTQYF
TGTGCCAGCAGCTTCCGCCTAGCGGGGGACACAGATACGCAGTATTTT
>TRBJ1-1|TRBD1|TRBV20-1|NA
CSASRGQGGYAFF
TGCAGTGCTAGTAGGGGACAGGGAGGTTATGCTTTCTTT
>TRBJ2-1|TRBD2|TRBV3-1/TRBV3-2|NA
CASSQGELAGGGYNEQFF
TGTGCCAGCAGCCAAGGGGAACTAGCGGGAGGAGGCTACAATGAGCAGTTCTTC
>TRBJ2-5|NA|TRBV7-9|NA
CASSLMKGAEETQYF
TGTGCCAGCAGCCTCATGAAGGGAGCCGAAGAGACCCAGTACTTC
>TRBJ2-7|NA|TRBV7-2|NA
CASSLARGQNEQYF
TGTGCCAGCAGCTTAGCCCGGGGTCAAAACGAGCAGTACTTC
>TRBJ1-1|NA|TRBV7-9|NA
CASSSAQGSVDTEAFF
TGTGCCAGCAGCTCGGCCCAGGGTTCGGTAGACACTGAAGCTTTCTTT
>TRBJ2-1|TRBD1|TRBV11-2|NA
CASNFPLRGNHEQFF
TGTGCCAGCAACTTCCCCCTCAGGGGGAACCATGAGCAGTTCTTC
>TRBJ1-1|NA|TRBV10-3|NA
CAISEPDGNTEAFF
TGTGCCATCAGTGAGCCGGACGGGAACACTGAAGCTTTCTTT
>TRBJ1-1|NA|TRBV6-1|NA
CASSEGGADTEAFF
TGTGCCAGCAGTGAAGGGGGCGCGGACACTGAAGCTTTCTTT
>TRBJ2-1|NA|TRBV7-9|NA
CASSSGTANEQFF
TGTGCCAGCAGCTCAGGGACCGCCAATGAGCAGTTCTTC
>TRBJ1-1|TRBD1|TRBV19|NA
CASTLDRASWNTEAFF
TGTGCCAGTACCCTGGACAGGGCTAGCTGGAACACTGAAGCTTTCTTT
>TRBJ1-2|NA|TRBV4-1|NA
CASSQEWPSPLYGYTF
TGCGCCAGCAGCCAAGAATGGCCCTCTCCTCTCTATGGCTACACCTTC
>TRBJ1-1|NA|TRBV7-3|once
CASSLNRGTEAFF
TGTGCCAGCAGCTTAAATAGGGGCACTGAAGCTTTCTTT
>TRBJ2-1|NA|TRBV9|NA
CASSASLVGGNEQFF
TGTGCCAGCAGCGCTTCACTAGTGGGAGGCAATGAGCAGTTCTTC
>TRBJ2-6|TRBD1|TRBV4-1|NA
CASSQVLTGLESGANVLTF
TGCGCCAGCAGCCAAGTTCTGACAGGGCTCGAATCTGGGGCCAACGTCCTGACTTTC